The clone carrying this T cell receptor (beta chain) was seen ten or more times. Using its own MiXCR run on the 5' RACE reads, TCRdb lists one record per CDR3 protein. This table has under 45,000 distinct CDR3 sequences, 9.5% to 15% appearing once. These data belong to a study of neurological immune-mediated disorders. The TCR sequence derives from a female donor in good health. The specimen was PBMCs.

The CDR3 sequence: CASSLEGTENQPQHF. DNA of the CDR3: TGCGCCAGCAGCTTGGAAGGGACAGAAAATCAGCCCCAGCATTTT. This rearrangement joins TRBV5-1 to TRBJ1-5, with 7 bases that match TRBD1. The CDR3 loop spans 15 amino acids. The V segment lost 0 bases and the J segment 4 bases; nucleotides outside the gene matches: 4. Per germline, CDR1 SGHRS and CDR2 YFSETQ.